Following are 6 T cell receptor beta chains from one sample sequenced in a study of OX40 agonist ivuxolimab in advanced cancers. The method was immunoSEQ multiplex PCR; TCRdb's version includes in-frame clones alone and lacks a portion of them. The table shows fewer than 25,000 clones, with about 83% occurring only once. Sequences were derived from CD4+ or CD8+ T cells sorted from blood, sampled in a trial of the OX40 agonist ivuxolimab. These receptors were taken from an adult with an advanced solid tumor such as melanoma, head and neck, liver or kidney cancer.

The rearrangement uses TRBV9 and TRBJ2-3; no reliable D call. The CDR3 sequence is 15 residues long. Trimming took 0 bases from V and 3 from J, leaving 11 bases between them. In germline, CDR1 is SGDLS, CDR2 YYNGEE. CDR3 region: CASSVGGGRTDTQYF. The CDR3 DNA reads TGTGCCAGCAGCGTAGGCGGTGGAAGAACAGATACGCAGTATTTT.

J is TRBJ2-5 and V is TRBV13; D tentatively fits TRBD1 or TRBD2 (7 bases each). Trimming shortened V by 4 bases and J by 4 bases, and 19 bases separated the two germline ends. This CDR3 is built from 16 residues. Germline V lookup: CDR1 PRHDT, CDR2 FYEKMQ (reference sequence). The CDR3 DNA is TGTGCCAGCAGCTCAACAGGGGAGGGTAGCCCAGAGACCCAGTACTTC. This translates into CASSSTGEGSPETQYF. Variable domain in full (rest from reference TRBV13 and TRBJ2-5): AAGVIQSPRHLIKEKRETATLKCYPIPRHDTVYWYQQGPGQDPQFLISFYEKMQSDKGSIPDRFSAQQFSDYHSELNMSSLELGDSALYFCASSSTGEGSPETQYFGPGTRLLVL.

The chain is built from TRBV9 and TRBJ1-2; possibly TRBD1 for D (5 bases). V was shortened by 3 bases and J by 6 bases, with 21 bases between the two germline ends. This CDR3 is 16 amino acids long. Per the germline V gene, CDR1 is SGDLS and CDR2 is YYNGEE. In nucleotides, the CDR3 is TGTGCCAGCAGCGCACTGGAATACGGGACGCCAAATGGCTACACCTTC. Translating it yields CASSALEYGTPNGYTF.

V is TRBV6-1 and J is TRBJ2-2; no firm D call. Germline CDR1 and CDR2: MNHNS and SASEGT. The CDR3 runs to 11 residues. V gave up 10 bases and J gave up 2 bases, with 5 bases separating them. The CDR3 DNA sequence: TGTGCCATCGATAACACCGGGGAGCTGTTTTTT. It is translated as CAIDNTGELFF.

In DNA form, the CDR3 reads TGTGCCAGCAGCGTAGGTCTAGCGGGGCCCACAGATACGCAGTATTTT. This sequence encodes CASSVGLAGPTDTQYF. V gene TRBV9 combines with J gene TRBJ2-3; 9 nucleotides line up with TRBD2. V was pared by 0 bases and J by 2 bases, with 4 bases of the junction left unmatched. The germline CDR1 and CDR2 sequences are SGDLS and YYNGEE. The CDR3 consists of 16 residues.

The rearrangement joins TRBV7-8 to TRBJ1-1; maybe TRBD1 (5 bases). The CDR3 has 17 residues. V dropped 1 base and J dropped 5 bases, with 20 bases sitting between them. The germline V gene encodes CDR1 SGHVS and CDR2 FQNEAQ. The CDR3 reads CASSLGPFGGVRTEAFF. DNA of the CDR3: TGTGCCAGCAGCTTAGGCCCTTTCGGGGGGGTTAGAACTGAAGCTTTCTTT.